This passage covers 4 T cell receptor beta chains from one sample sequenced in a study of T cell repertoires in cytomegalovirus infection (dated by TCRdb to about 2019). The sequencing machine was an Illumina HiSeq 1500. Using fastp trimming at Q25 and MiXCR clonotype assembly, TCRdb reanalyzed the public sequencing data and kept in-frame beta chains. Entries that share a CDR3 protein sequence are merged under the most common genes and DNA. Here the sample has 120,000 to 150,000 distinct CDR3 sequences; roughly 6% occur a single time. The ten largest clones represent about a sixth of the sample. The sample was PBMCs. These receptors all stem from a human donor in good health (CMV status not recorded). Some clones in this sample may be carry-over from other donors' samples.

This clonotype was detected ten times or more. V usage is TRBV9 and J usage is TRBJ1-3; the match to TRBD1 covers 9 bases. The germline V gene encodes CDR1 SGDLS and CDR2 YYNGEE. After removal of 0 bases from V and 0 bases from J, the junction contained 10 bases not matched to a gene. The CDR3 has 19 amino acids. The CDR3 sequence is CASSVAGTGWRSSGNTIYF. The CDR3 region has the DNA TGTGCCAGCAGCGTAGCCGGGACAGGGTGGAGATCCTCTGGAAACACCATATATTTT.

This clonotype appeared many times. The chain carries TRBV7-2 and TRBJ2-7, with 9 bases lining up with TRBD1. V was clipped by 5 bases and J by 2 bases; unmatched bases: 4. CDR3 length: 14 residues. Per germline, CDR1 SGHTA and CDR2 FQGNSA. DNA of the CDR3: TGTGCCAGCAGCAGGGGACAGGGAACCTACGAGCAGTACTTC. It is translated as CASSRGQGTYEQYF.

This clonotype has at least ten counts. V gene TRBV7-2 combines with J gene TRBJ2-1, with 8 bases fitting TRBD2. Trimming cost V 5 bases and J 6 bases; bases outside gene matches: 12. Germline V gene data show CDR1 as SGHTA and CDR2 as FQGNSA. The CDR3 has 16 amino acids. This chain's CDR3 is CASSPDRGGLANEQFF. The CDR3 coding sequence is TGTGCCAGCAGCCCCGACCGGGGGGGCCTTGCCAATGAGCAGTTCTTC.

This clonotype was recorded many times. The V call is TRBV29-1, the J call TRBJ2-2; D may be TRBD1 or TRBD2 (5 bases each). CDR1 and CDR2 from the germline V gene are SQVTM and ANQGSEA. Trimming stripped 6 bases from V and 5 bases from J, with 13 bases between. The CDR3 runs to 13 residues. CDR3 DNA: TGCAGCGTGGGGGATCCTAAAACCGGGGAGCTGTTTTTT. Translation gives CSVGDPKTGELFF.